The 4 T cell receptor beta chains below all came from one sample that was sequenced in a study of shared clonotypes between healthy human individuals (dated by TCRdb to the early 2020s). Library prep was done by the immunoSEQ multiplex PCR assay. The table comes from immuneACCESS by way of TCRdb, which keeps in-frame sequences with V and J called. Part of the clones is missing from these tables; in studies checked, under half for an unresolved V gene and the rest for unknown reasons. The sample profile shows some 1 million clones; around 76% of them were found once. The biggest ten clones account for approximately 1.5% of the sample. Sequencing input: memory CD4+ T cells sorted from blood. The sample's cell subset or site label, in plain terms: CD45RA-negative fraction. These receptors were taken from a man between 18 and 29 years old in good health.

The V gene is TRBV5-6, the J gene TRBJ2-5; TRBD2 matches 8 bases. The CDR3 spans 13 residues. CDR1 is SGHDT, CDR2 YYEEEE, per germline. V shed 6 bases and J 5 bases; nucleotides not matched to a gene: 6. DNA for the CDR3: TGTGCCAGCAACAAACGGGGGGGTGAGACCCAGTACTTC. Protein: CASNKRGGETQYF. Supplemented by reference TRBV5-6 and TRBJ2-5, the full variable domain reads DAGVTQSPTHLIKTRGQQVTLRCSPKSGHDTVSWYQQALGQGPQFIFQYYEEEERQRGNFPDRFSGHQFPNYSSELNVNALLLGDSALYLCASNKRGGETQYFGPGTRLLVL.

This chain joins TRBV6-5 and TRBJ1-5, with 10 nucleotides matching TRBD1. V trimming: 4 bases; J trimming: 5 bases; junction bases outside the gene matches: 8. The V gene's germline CDR1 is MNHEY and CDR2 SVGAGI. The CDR3 has 16 amino acids. In DNA form, the CDR3 reads TGTGCCAGCAGTTCCTTCGACAGGGGGCGATATCAGCCCCAGCATTTT. Translation: CASSSFDRGRYQPQHF.

V gene TRBV6-5 combines with J gene TRBJ1-2; no reliable D call. Germline values: CDR1 MNHEY, CDR2 SVGAGI. The V and J ends lost 0 bases and 6 bases respectively, with 14 bases between them. The CDR3 has 15 residues. CDR3 protein: CASSYSVDSRDGYTF. As DNA, the CDR3 is TGTGCCAGCAGTTACTCGGTTGACTCCCGCGATGGCTACACCTTC.

Remarks on this clone: Other DNA sequences in the sample encode the same CDR3. The V call is TRBV7-9, the J call TRBJ2-5; 8 positions agree with TRBD2. Germline CDR1 reads SEHNR; CDR2 reads FQNEAQ (reference sequence). CDR3 size: 15 residues. V lost 2 bases to trimming and J lost 2 bases; unmatched junction nucleotides: 4. This CDR3 is CASSLPSGGQETQYF. In nucleotides, the CDR3 is TGTGCCAGCAGCTTACCCAGCGGGGGTCAAGAGACCCAGTACTTC.